The 27 T cell receptor beta chains below come from one sample, sequenced in a study of blood T cells in healthy people across ages. Using a J-beta primer mix together with a sample-barcoded 5' primer, a second PCR was run for about 6 to 11 cycles. TCRdb used MiXCR to reprocess the 5' RACE reads, holding one entry per CDR3 protein. The sample holds about 720,000 distinct CDR3 sequences, about a fifth seen once. Specimen: blood. The receptors shown here come from a man between 65 and 80 years old in good health.

V is TRBV6-2 or TRBV6-3 and J is TRBJ1-5; D is undetermined. V was pared by 3 bases and J by 2 bases, with 5 bases between. The CDR3 runs 13 residues. Germline lookup yields CDR1 MNHEY and CDR2 SVGEGT. Written as DNA, the CDR3 is TGTGCCAGCAGTTATATCGGCAATCAGCCCCAGCATTTT. Its translation: CASSYIGNQPQHF.

There are many counts of this clonotype. The chain is built from TRBV6-6 and TRBJ2-3, with 7 bases fitting TRBD1. The V gene's germline CDR1 is MNHNY and CDR2 SVGAGI (reference sequence). Losses at the gene ends were 5 bases for V and 2 bases for J; bases not matched to a gene: 4. This CDR3 is 14 amino acids long. CDR3 DNA: TGTGCCAGCAGTCCGGGACAGACCACAGATACGCAGTATTTT. Translating it yields CASSPGQTTDTQYF.

The chain recombines TRBV14 with TRBJ1-2, with 10 bases identical to TRBD1. V lost 5 bases to trimming and J lost 0 bases; unmatched junction nucleotides: 6. The germline V gene encodes CDR1 SGHDN and CDR2 FVKESK. This CDR3 comprises 16 residues. The CDR3 reads CASSVGQGRSNYGYTF. The DNA of the CDR3 is TGTGCCAGCAGCGTGGGACAGGGGCGATCTAACTATGGCTACACCTTC.

This clonotype was counted between two and nine times. The chain carries TRBV18 and TRBJ2-5; 8 bases are shared with TRBD2. The CDR3 has 18 residues. Germline CDR1 reads KGHSH; CDR2 reads LQKENI. V shed 3 bases, J shed 5 bases, and the junction held 17 bases outside the gene matches. The CDR3 protein is CASSPQGPSWTSTETQYF. As DNA, the CDR3 is TGTGCCAGCTCACCTCAAGGCCCGTCTTGGACTAGCACGGAGACCCAGTACTTC.

The table lists this clonotype with many counts. The V gene is TRBV12-3 or TRBV12-4, the J gene TRBJ1-4, with 7 positions matching TRBD1. The CDR3 is 14 amino acids. With V trimmed by 7 bases and J by 7 bases, 9 bases remained unmatched. CDR3 amino acids: CASNRQGVREKLFF. The DNA for the CDR3 is TGTGCCAGCAATAGACAGGGAGTGCGTGAAAAACTGTTTTTT.

The rearrangement joins TRBV6-2 or TRBV6-3 to TRBJ2-1, with 12 bases lining up with TRBD2. The CDR3 covers 14 residues. Germline loops: CDR1 MNHEY, CDR2 SVGEGT. V shed 6 bases, J shed 4 bases, and the junction held 1 base outside the gene matches. The CDR3: CASRLAGGYNEQFF. The CDR3 bases are TGTGCCAGCAGACTAGCGGGAGGTTACAATGAGCAGTTCTTC.

In regard to this clonotype: This clone may be a read error of a much larger clone one base away. The V and J genes are TRBV5-1 and TRBJ2-5; a possible D gene is TRBD2 (5 bases). The CDR3 length is 13 residues. Per the germline V gene, CDR1 is SGHRS and CDR2 is YFSETQ. Here the CDR3 reads CASSLAGKEIQYF. The CDR3 nucleotides read TGCGCCAGCAGCTTGGCGGGAAAAGAGATCCAGTACTTC. Filled out from reference TRBV5-1 and TRBJ2-5, the complete variable domain reads KAGVTQTPRYLIKTRGQQVTLSCSPISGHRSVSWYQQTPGQGLQFLFEYFSETQRNKGNFPGRFSGRQFSNSRSEMNVSTLELGDSALYLCASSLAGKEIQYFGPGTRLLVL.

This sequence joins TRBV7-2 and TRBJ2-1; 7 nucleotides match TRBD1. CDR1 SGHTA and CDR2 FQGNSA come from the germline V gene. This CDR3 spans 15 amino acids. V was clipped by 5 bases and J by 0 bases; unmatched bases: 4. The chain's CDR3 is CASSATGNSYNEQFF. CDR3 nucleotide sequence: TGTGCCAGCAGCGCGACAGGGAACTCCTACAATGAGCAGTTCTTC.

About this clonotype itself: A much larger clonotype is one base distant, so this may be a read error. The chain links TRBV7-9 to TRBJ2-5; D is perhaps TRBD2 (5 bases). Trimming shortened V by 2 bases and J by 9 bases, and 13 bases separated the two germline ends. CDR1 and CDR2 from the germline V gene are SEHNR and FQNEAQ (reference sequence). CDR3 size: 13 residues. This CDR3 is CASSLQVWESQYF. CDR3 sequence (DNA): TGTGCCAGCAGCTTACAGGTGTGGGAGTCCCAGTACTTC.

The count of this clonotype is one. The chain couples TRBV28 to TRBJ1-1; D may be TRBD1 (5 bases). The V end was cut by 6 bases, the J end by 2 bases, with 13 bases between. CDR1 is MDHEN and CDR2 is SYDVKM in the germline V gene. This CDR3 contains 14 residues. The CDR3 nucleotides are TGTGCCAGCAGCCCGGGACGTATAAACACTGAAGCTTTCTTT. Protein sequence: CASSPGRINTEAFF.

This clonotype occurred a few times. This chain joins TRBV5-1 and TRBJ1-1; D ambiguous. Germline V CDR1 and CDR2: SGHRS, YFSETQ. Trimming removed 0 bases at V and 8 bases at J, with 8 bases between. This CDR3 region has 12 residues. The CDR3 spells CASSLEGEEAFF. The CDR3 DNA is TGCGCCAGCAGCTTGGAGGGAGAAGAAGCTTTCTTT.

The chain carries TRBV5-1 and TRBJ2-7, with 9 nucleotides matching TRBD2. The closer fit of TRBJ2-1 to the DNA end suggests the J call may be wrong. CDR3 length: 15 amino acids. The germline V gene encodes CDR1 SGHRS and CDR2 YFSETQ. In DNA form, the CDR3 reads TGCGCCAGCAGCTTCAGTAGCGGGAGAAAAAATGAGCAGTTCTTC. This sequence encodes CASSFSSGRKNEQFF.

This clonotype has ten or more counts. V and J are TRBV29-1 and TRBJ2-1, with 8 bases fitting TRBD1. Germline assignment: CDR1 SQVTM and CDR2 ANQGSEA. The junction had 7 bases not matched to a gene; V was cut back by 2 bases and J by 7 bases. The CDR3 length is 14 residues. CDR3 region: CSVETDRDWNEQFF. CDR3 DNA: TGCAGCGTTGAAACGGACAGGGATTGGAATGAGCAGTTCTTC.

This clonotype was counted only a few times. This sequence joins TRBV29-1 and TRBJ2-7, with 7 bases fitting TRBD1. This CDR3 comprises 12 residues. The J segment lost 5 bases and the V segment lost 4 bases, leaving 5 bases of the junction unmatched. Germline CDR1 is SQVTM and CDR2 is ANQGSEA. The CDR3 protein is CSVGQGKDEQYF. For the CDR3, the DNA is TGCAGCGTTGGACAGGGTAAGGACGAGCAGTACTTC.

This clonotype was detected ten times or more. The chain combines TRBV7-6 with TRBJ2-3; D gene unclear. The CDR3 has 15 residues. The germline CDR1 and CDR2 sequences are SGHVS and FNYEAQ. Trimming shortened V by 4 bases and J by 1 base, and 12 bases separated the two germline ends. The CDR3 DNA follows: TGTGCCAGCAGCTCCCCCACCGGCGGCACAGATACGCAGTATTTT. Amino acid sequence: CASSSPTGGTDTQYF. The full variable domain, its missing parts supplied by reference TRBV7-6 and TRBJ2-3, is GAGVSQSPRYKVTKRGQDVALRCDPISGHVSLYWYRQALGQGPEFLTYFNYEAQQDKSGLPNDRFSAERPEGSISTLTIQRTEQRDSAMYRCASSSPTGGTDTQYFGPGTRLTVL.

The chain couples TRBV20-1 to TRBJ2-7, with D possibly being TRBD1 (5 bases). Per the germline V gene, CDR1 is DFQATT and CDR2 is SNEGSKA (reference sequence). The V gene lost 0 bases and the J gene lost 4 bases, with 13 bases spanning the gap. The CDR3 runs to 14 residues. The CDR3: CSARDQRSGYEQYF. The CDR3 DNA reads TGCAGTGCTAGAGATCAGAGATCAGGGTACGAGCAGTACTTC.

The chain has TRBV7-2 and TRBJ2-6; no reliable D call. The CDR3 loop spans 15 amino acids. The V end was cut by 4 bases, the J end by 0 bases, with 7 bases between. Germline CDR1 SGHTA, CDR2 FQGNSA. As DNA, the CDR3 is TGTGCCAGCAGCTCCGATTACTCTGGGGCCAACGTCCTGACTTTC. This sequence encodes CASSSDYSGANVLTF.

The chain is built from TRBV5-1 and TRBJ1-2, with unresolved D. The length of the CDR3 is 15 residues. CDR1 is SGHRS and CDR2 is YFSETQ in the germline V gene. Trimming stripped 4 bases from V and 7 bases from J, with 20 bases between. CDR3 bases: TGCGCCAGCAGCGAAAACTCGGGCGGAACGCGTGGCTACACCTTC. Amino acid sequence: CASSENSGGTRGYTF.

This clonotype turned up a few times. V and J are TRBV19 and TRBJ2-5; perhaps TRBD2 as D (5 bases). Looked up from germline, CDR1 is LNHDA and CDR2 is SQIVND (reference sequence). V gave up 5 bases and J gave up 4 bases, with 11 bases separating them. The length of the CDR3 is 13 residues. The DNA for the CDR3 is TGTGCCAGTAGTGGGGTTGGAGGAGAGACCCAGTACTTC. Protein: CASSGVGGETQYF.

The chain combines TRBV12-3 or TRBV12-4 with TRBJ2-5; D gene unclear. Trimming took off 2 bases at V and 5 bases at J, with 12 bases between the two ends. CDR3 length equals 14 residues. The CDR3 DNA is TGTGCCAGCAGTTTACCGGCGCCTCCGGAGACCCAGTACTTC. Translation gives CASSLPAPPETQYF.

This clonotype turned up a few times. This chain joins TRBV12-3 or TRBV12-4 and TRBJ1-5; 7 bases are shared with TRBD1. The length of the CDR3 is 16 residues. J was trimmed by 3 bases and V by 7 bases; bases with no gene match: 12. CDR3 nucleotides: TGTGCCAGCACCAGAGGTGGGACAGATGACAATCAGCCCCAGCATTTT. Encoded protein: CASTRGGTDDNQPQHF.

This chain uses TRBV5-1 with TRBJ1-4, with D possibly matching TRBD1 (6 bases). V shed 3 bases and J shed 6 bases, with 15 bases lying between them. The CDR3 loop spans 15 amino acids. Germline CDR1 reads SGHRS; CDR2 reads YFSETQ. The CDR3: CASSWQSGAYEKLFF. The CDR3 DNA is TGCGCCAGCAGCTGGCAATCGGGGGCATATGAAAAACTGTTTTTT.

The V and J genes are TRBV7-2 and TRBJ2-1, with TRBD1 as a possible D gene (5 bases). Germline V gene sequence: CDR1 SGHTA, CDR2 FQGNSA. CDR3 length: 14 residues. Trimming pared 3 bases from V and 10 bases from J, leaving 16 bases between. CDR3 amino acids: CASSFLDSFGEQFF. CDR3 nucleotide sequence: TGTGCCAGCAGCTTTCTCGACAGTTTCGGGGAGCAGTTCTTC.

The CDR3 DNA is TGCGCCAGCAGCTGGCGAGAGGCAAGCTCCTACGAGCAGTACTTC. It specifies CASSWREASSYEQYF. The rearrangement joins TRBV5-1 to TRBJ2-5; D uncertain. The end of the DNA fits TRBJ2-7 better, so the J call may be wrong. CDR1 is SGHRS, CDR2 YFSETQ, per germline. There are 15 residues in the CDR3.

This clonotype turned up a few times. Here the CDR3 DNA reads TGCGCCAGCAGCTTCTCGGAGCCTGCTGAAGCTTTCTTT. Amino acid sequence: CASSFSEPAEAFF. The rearrangement links TRBV5-1 to TRBJ1-1; D is undetermined. Trimming stripped 2 bases from V and 6 bases from J, with 11 bases between. The CDR3 length is 13 residues. Germline V lookup: CDR1 SGHRS, CDR2 YFSETQ.

The gene calls are TRBV18 and TRBJ2-1; D is possibly TRBD1 (5 bases). Germline V CDR1 and CDR2: KGHSH, LQKENI. The CDR3 is 14 amino acids. V was cut by 3 bases and J by 9 bases, with 15 bases left in between. In nucleotides, the CDR3 is TGTGCCAGCTCACCCCTACAGCAGGGTGGTGAGCAGTTCTTC. Amino acid sequence: CASSPLQQGGEQFF.

This clonotype has only a few counts. Since the CDR3 does not end with the conserved phenylalanine or tryptophan, this likely comes from a read error. V gene TRBV12-3 or TRBV12-4 combines with J gene TRBJ2-5; 7 nucleotides line up with TRBD1. The CDR3 consists of 17 residues. V gave up 3 bases and J gave up 11 bases; unmatched junction bases: 21. CDR3 sequence reads: CASSFGAGTVDPKEQYV. DNA for the CDR3: TGTGCCAGCAGTTTTGGTGCCGGGACAGTGGACCCTAAGGAGCAGTACGTC.